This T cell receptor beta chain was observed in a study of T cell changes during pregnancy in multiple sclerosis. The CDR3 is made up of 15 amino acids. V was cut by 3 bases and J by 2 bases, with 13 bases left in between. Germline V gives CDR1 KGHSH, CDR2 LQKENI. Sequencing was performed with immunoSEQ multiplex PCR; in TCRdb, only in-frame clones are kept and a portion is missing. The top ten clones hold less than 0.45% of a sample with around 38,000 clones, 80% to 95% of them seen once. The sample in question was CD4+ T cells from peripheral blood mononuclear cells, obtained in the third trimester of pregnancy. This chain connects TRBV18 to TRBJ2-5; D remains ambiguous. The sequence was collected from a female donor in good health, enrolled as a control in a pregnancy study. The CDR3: CASSPSINFQETQYF. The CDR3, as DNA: TGTGCCAGCTCACCGTCGATCAACTTTCAAGAGACCCAGTACTTC.